Following are 10 T cell receptor beta chains from one sample sequenced in a study of cytomegalovirus exposure and HLA in healthy donors. The PCR made use of 60 Vbeta and 13 Jbeta primers. Libraries were prepared by immunoSEQ multiplex PCR; TCRdb keeps only in-frame clonotypes and omits some of them. The table shows approximately 100,000 clones, with around 85% occurring only once. Material: PBMCs. All receptors derive from a man under 40 in good health and CMV-seronegative.

The V and J genes are TRBV27 and TRBJ1-5; 9 positions match TRBD1. Germline V lookup: CDR1 MNHEY, CDR2 SMNVEV (reference sequence). V was clipped by 3 bases and J by 5 bases; unmatched bases: 5. CDR3 length equals 15 residues. The CDR3 DNA follows: TGTGCCAGCAGTTTCTACCGGGACAGGGATCAGCCCCAGCATTTT. The encoded protein is CASSFYRDRDQPQHF.

The chain links TRBV19 to TRBJ2-2; 8 bases are shared with TRBD2. This CDR3 is built from 16 residues. The germline gives CDR1 LNHDA, CDR2 SQIVND (reference sequence). J lost 7 bases, V lost 3 bases, and 10 bases had no gene match. As DNA, the CDR3 is TGTGCCAGTAGTATCAGAACGGGAGGGATGGACGGGGAGCTGTTTTTT. Its translation: CASSIRTGGMDGELFF.

The chain combines TRBV9 with TRBJ2-1; 9 nucleotides line up with TRBD2. The CDR3 has 16 residues. Germline CDR1 SGDLS, CDR2 YYNGEE. V was pared by 0 bases and J by 1 base, with 2 bases of the junction left unmatched. In DNA form, the CDR3 reads TGTGCCAGCAGCGTAGGCGGGAGGGTATCCTACAATGAGCAGTTCTTC. Encoded protein: CASSVGGRVSYNEQFF.

Only one count was recorded for this clone. The CDR3 is CAWSDLNSPLHF. In nucleotides, the CDR3 is TGTGCCTGGAGTGATCTTAATTCACCCCTCCACTTT. This rearrangement joins TRBV30 to TRBJ1-6; no definite D call. The CDR3 loop spans 12 amino acids. Germline V gene data show CDR1 as GTSNPN and CDR2 as SVGIG (reference sequence). V lost 1 base to trimming and J lost 6 bases, with 4 bases between them.

This clone was observed once. The chain combines TRBV7-2 with TRBJ2-5; 10 bases are shared with TRBD1. V dropped 4 bases and J dropped 4; count of bases not matched to a gene: 6. CDR3 length: 15 amino acids. CDR1 and CDR2 (germline): SGHTA, FQGNSA. CDR3 in amino acids: CASSYGTGVGETQYF. The CDR3 DNA reads as TGTGCCAGCAGCTATGGGACAGGGGTGGGAGAGACCCAGTACTTC.

This clone was seen just once. The chain joins TRBV7-9 to TRBJ1-1, with D perhaps TRBD1 (6 bases). V gave up 6 bases and J gave up 11 bases, with 19 bases separating them. The CDR3 runs to 13 residues. Germline CDR1 reads SEHNR; CDR2 reads FQNEAQ (reference sequence). The CDR3 protein is CASSSTGPRGAFF. CDR3 DNA sequence: TGTGCCAGCAGTTCGACAGGCCCGAGAGGGGCTTTCTTT.

J is TRBJ1-1 and V is TRBV4-1; TRBD1 matches at 8 bases. V shed 2 bases, J shed 10 bases, and the junction held 12 bases outside the gene matches. CDR1 and CDR2 from the germline V gene are MGHRA and YSYEKL. The CDR3 runs 15 residues. Here the CDR3 reads CASSQPTDREKRAFF. The DNA of the CDR3 is TGCGCCAGCAGCCAACCTACGGACAGGGAAAAACGAGCTTTCTTT.

V gene TRBV19 combines with J gene TRBJ1-6, with a possible D match to TRBD1 (6 bases). V shed 6 bases and J shed 7 bases, with 28 bases lying between them. The germline CDR1 and CDR2 sequences are LNHDA and SQIVND (reference sequence). The CDR3 contains 19 residues. CDR3 nucleotide sequence: TGTGCCAGTAGCCGCCTCCTCACCACAGGGTCGCCGCTCAATTCACCCCTCCACTTT. It specifies CASSRLLTTGSPLNSPLHF. Based on the CDR3 plus reference TRBV19 and TRBJ1-6, the full variable domain is DGGITQSPKYLFRKEGQNVTLSCEQNLNHDAMYWYRQDPGQGLRLIYYSQIVNDFQKGDIAEGYSVSREKKESFPLTVTSAQKNPTAFYLCASSRLLTTGSPLNSPLHFGNGTRLTVT.

The J gene is TRBJ1-2, the V gene TRBV28; the D gene is possibly TRBD1 (5 bases). Trimming took 3 bases from V and 4 from J, leaving 9 bases between them. This CDR3 is 13 amino acids long. Germline V gene sequence: CDR1 MDHEN, CDR2 SYDVKM. This CDR3 is CASSLAGPYGYTF. Here the CDR3 DNA reads TGTGCCAGCAGTTTGGCAGGGCCCTATGGCTACACCTTC.

A single count supports this clone. The V call is TRBV7-9, the J call TRBJ2-1; D is possibly TRBD1 (6 bases). There are 14 residues in the CDR3. Trimming removed 1 base from V and 7 bases from J, with 11 bases in between. The V gene's germline CDR1 is SEHNR and CDR2 FQNEAQ (reference sequence). In DNA, the CDR3 is TGTGCCAGCAGCTTAGGGACAGAGAGAAATGAGCAGTTCTTC. Its translation is CASSLGTERNEQFF.